The rows below give T cell receptor beta chains drawn from one sample of a study of cytomegalovirus exposure and HLA in healthy donors. Libraries were prepared by immunoSEQ multiplex PCR; TCRdb keeps only in-frame clonotypes and omits some of them. The sample gives 110,000 to 150,000 clones, 75% to 80% of which show up once; approximately 3.8% is in the top ten. The sample was PBMCs. All receptors derive from a male donor in good health and CMV-seronegative. Each CDR3 is given with its conserved first and last residue. Fields, in order: CDR3 DNA, CDR3 protein, J gene, D gene, clone size, V gene. The D gene is left open where the match is weak. Some rows mark clone size as missing; the rest say once, few, many or name a class of expanded clone.

cdr3_nt: TGTGCCAGCAGCGACAGCCCTGGACCCCAAGAGACCCAGTACTTC; cdr3_aa: CASSDSPGPQETQYF; j_call: TRBJ2-5; d_call: .; clone_size: .; v_call: TRBV7-3
cdr3_nt: TGTGCCAGCAGTCCTCCGTCCAGGGGGGACACTGAAGCTTTCTTT; cdr3_aa: CASSPPSRGDTEAFF; j_call: TRBJ1-1; d_call: TRBD1; clone_size: few; v_call: TRBV28
cdr3_nt: TGTGCCAACTCCCCCGCGGGACTTAACACCGGGGAGCTGTTTTTT; cdr3_aa: CANSPAGLNTGELFF; j_call: TRBJ2-2; d_call: .; clone_size: .; v_call: TRBV6-6
cdr3_nt: TGTGCCAGCAGTTTGGACCCAGGGTCGGGTAATTATGGCTACACCTTC; cdr3_aa: CASSLDPGSGNYGYTF; j_call: TRBJ1-2; d_call: .; clone_size: .; v_call: TRBV27
cdr3_nt: TGTGCCAGCAGGCCGGGGGGTCAAGAGACCCAGTACTTC; cdr3_aa: CASRPGGQETQYF; j_call: TRBJ2-5; d_call: TRBD2; clone_size: .; v_call: TRBV7-2
cdr3_nt: TGTGCCAGCAGTGTCCCAGGGGCGGGAAACACCATATATTTT; cdr3_aa: CASSVPGAGNTIYF; j_call: TRBJ1-3; d_call: .; clone_size: .; v_call: TRBV2
cdr3_nt: TGTGCCAGCAGTGCCAAACAGGGCTACAATGAGCAGTTCTTC; cdr3_aa: CASSAKQGYNEQFF; j_call: TRBJ2-1; d_call: .; clone_size: .; v_call: TRBV25-1
cdr3_nt: TGTGCCAGCAGCTTGTACGGACAGGGGCCCTCCGCATTTCGTGGCTACACCTTC; cdr3_aa: CASSLYGQGPSAFRGYTF; j_call: TRBJ1-2; d_call: TRBD1; clone_size: .; v_call: TRBV5-6
cdr3_nt: TGTGCCAGTAGTTGGGACAGGGGGCAGAATGAGCAGTTCTTC; cdr3_aa: CASSWDRGQNEQFF; j_call: TRBJ2-1; d_call: TRBD1; clone_size: once; v_call: TRBV19
cdr3_nt: TGTGCCAGTAGTATAGATGCAGGGATTCGCGATGAGCAGTACTTC; cdr3_aa: CASSIDAGIRDEQYF; j_call: TRBJ2-7; d_call: .; clone_size: .; v_call: TRBV19
cdr3_nt: TGTGCCAGCAGCCTTCGGACAGGGGGCTATGGCTACACCTTC; cdr3_aa: CASSLRTGGYGYTF; j_call: TRBJ1-2; d_call: TRBD1; clone_size: .; v_call: TRBV7-2